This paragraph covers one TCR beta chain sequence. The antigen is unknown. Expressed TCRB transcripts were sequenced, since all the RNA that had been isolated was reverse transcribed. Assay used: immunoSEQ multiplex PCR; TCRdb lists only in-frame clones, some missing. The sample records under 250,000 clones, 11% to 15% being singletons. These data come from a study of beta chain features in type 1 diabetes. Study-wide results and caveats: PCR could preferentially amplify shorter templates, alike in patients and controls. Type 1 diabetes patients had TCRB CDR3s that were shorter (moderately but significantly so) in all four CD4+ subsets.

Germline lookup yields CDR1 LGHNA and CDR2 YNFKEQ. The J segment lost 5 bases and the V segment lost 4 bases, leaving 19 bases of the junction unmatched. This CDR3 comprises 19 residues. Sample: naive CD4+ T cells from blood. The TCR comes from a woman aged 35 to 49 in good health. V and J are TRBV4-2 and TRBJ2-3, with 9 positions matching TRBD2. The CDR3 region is CASSPSIPGGGAGVDTQYF. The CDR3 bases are TGTGCCAGCAGCCCCTCTATTCCTGGCGGGGGGGCCGGTGTAGATACGCAGTATTTT.